Listed below are T cell receptor beta chains from one sample, sequenced in a study of blood T cell repertoires in COVID-19. TCRdb's table, derived via immunoSEQ multiplex PCR, lists solely in-frame clones and lacks some. The table records fewer than 100,000 clones, almost 85% of them present only once. Sequences were obtained from peripheral blood. These receptor sequences come from a man aged 50-59 years with COVID-19, enrolled during active disease. Both conserved end residues are part of each CDR3. Fields, in order: D gene, clone size, V gene, J gene, CDR3 protein, CDR3 DNA. D genes are given only for firm matches. The size of a clone is reported for some rows only, either as once, few or many, or as a class for expanded clones.

d_call: TRBD2; clone_size: NA; v_call: TRBV7-7; j_call: TRBJ2-3; cdr3_aa: CASSVSGSADTQYF; cdr3_nt: TGTGCTAGCAGCGTTAGCGGGAGCGCAGATACGCAGTATTTT
d_call: NA; clone_size: NA; v_call: TRBV3-1/TRBV3-2; j_call: TRBJ1-2; cdr3_aa: CASSQDSMGGYTF; cdr3_nt: TGTGCCAGCAGCCAGGACTCAATGGGAGGCTACACCTTC
d_call: TRBD1; clone_size: NA; v_call: TRBV6-5; j_call: TRBJ2-2; cdr3_aa: CASTRGGTGVGELFF; cdr3_nt: TGTGCCAGCACAAGGGGCGGGACAGGGGTAGGGGAGCTGTTTTTT
d_call: NA; clone_size: once; v_call: TRBV30; j_call: TRBJ1-1; cdr3_aa: CAWSALVTGAGEAFF; cdr3_nt: TGTGCCTGGAGTGCCTTAGTCACAGGCGCTGGCGAAGCTTTCTTT
d_call: NA; clone_size: NA; v_call: TRBV19; j_call: TRBJ1-2; cdr3_aa: CASTPSLRTLYGYTF; cdr3_nt: TGTGCCAGTACCCCTAGCCTAAGGACTCTCTATGGCTACACCTTC
d_call: TRBD1; clone_size: NA; v_call: TRBV6-5; j_call: TRBJ1-2; cdr3_aa: CASSGQGAFYGYTF; cdr3_nt: TGTGCCAGCAGCGGACAGGGGGCGTTCTATGGCTACACCTTC
d_call: NA; clone_size: NA; v_call: TRBV7-8; j_call: TRBJ1-3; cdr3_aa: CASSLLSFGGSGNTIYF; cdr3_nt: TGTGCCAGCAGCTTATTGTCGTTCGGGGGCTCTGGAAACACCATATATTTT
d_call: TRBD1; clone_size: once; v_call: TRBV18; j_call: TRBJ2-7; cdr3_aa: CASSPNRQGASYEQYF; cdr3_nt: TGTGCCAGCTCACCGAACCGACAGGGGGCCTCCTACGAGCAGTACTTC
d_call: NA; clone_size: NA; v_call: TRBV6-4; j_call: TRBJ1-2; cdr3_aa: CASSREGYGYTF; cdr3_nt: TGTGCCAGCTCAAGAGAGGGCTATGGCTACACCTTC
d_call: TRBD1; clone_size: NA; v_call: TRBV4-1; j_call: TRBJ1-5; cdr3_aa: CASSLDRGNQPQHF; cdr3_nt: TGCGCCAGCAGCCTCGACAGGGGTAATCAGCCCCAGCATTTT
d_call: NA; clone_size: NA; v_call: TRBV3-1/TRBV3-2; j_call: TRBJ2-7; cdr3_aa: CASSQGPDSLWQYF; cdr3_nt: TGTGCCAGCAGCCAAGGTCCCGACTCCCTTTGGCAGTACTTC
d_call: TRBD1; clone_size: NA; v_call: TRBV7-8; j_call: TRBJ1-1; cdr3_aa: CASSNLQGANEAFF; cdr3_nt: TGTGCCAGCAGCAACCTACAGGGGGCTAATGAAGCTTTCTTT
d_call: NA; clone_size: NA; v_call: TRBV14; j_call: TRBJ1-1; cdr3_aa: CASSRHRNTEAFF; cdr3_nt: TGTGCCAGCAGCCGCCACAGGAACACTGAAGCTTTCTTT
d_call: TRBD2; clone_size: NA; v_call: TRBV7-6; j_call: TRBJ2-5; cdr3_aa: CASSLAGTRDETQYF; cdr3_nt: TGTGCCAGCAGCTTAGCCGGGACTAGGGACGAGACCCAGTACTTC
d_call: TRBD1; clone_size: NA; v_call: TRBV6-6; j_call: TRBJ2-5; cdr3_aa: CASSYGTGGFETQYF; cdr3_nt: TGTGCCAGCAGTTACGGTACAGGGGGGTTTGAGACCCAGTACTTC
d_call: NA; clone_size: NA; v_call: TRBV5-8; j_call: TRBJ2-7; cdr3_aa: CASSLVDEQYF; cdr3_nt: TGTGCCAGCAGCTTGGTCGACGAGCAGTACTTC
d_call: TRBD1; clone_size: NA; v_call: TRBV7-8; j_call: TRBJ1-2; cdr3_aa: CASSLDVTGYSNYGYTF; cdr3_nt: TGTGCCAGCAGCTTAGATGTGACAGGGTATTCCAACTATGGCTACACCTTC
d_call: NA; clone_size: once; v_call: TRBV20-1; j_call: TRBJ2-3; cdr3_aa: CSARDPPTQYF; cdr3_nt: TGCAGTGCTAGAGATCCTCCTACGCAGTATTTT